This T cell receptor (beta chain) was identified during a study of blood T cell repertoires in COVID-19. Libraries were prepared by immunoSEQ multiplex PCR; TCRdb keeps only in-frame clonotypes and omits some of them. The top ten clones hold roughly 2.9% of a sample with 250,000 to 400,000 clones, 85% to 90% of them seen once. The sample taken for sequencing was peripheral blood. The TCR was taken from a woman in her twenties or thirties with COVID-19, enrolled during active disease.

CDR3 DNA: TGCGCCAGCAGCCCCCCCGGGATGAATGAAAAACTGTTTTTT. Its protein is CASSPPGMNEKLFF. The J gene is TRBJ1-4, the V gene TRBV5-1; D is undetermined. This CDR3 spans 14 amino acids. Trimming left V 4 bases short and J 5 bases short, with 12 bases between. CDR1 is SGHRS, CDR2 YFSETQ, per germline.